This passage covers 17 T cell receptor beta chains from one sample sequenced in a study of T cell responses to AZD1222 COVID-19 vaccine. Using immunoSEQ multiplex PCR, the repertoire was profiled, and TCRdb retains in-frame clones only, with some absent. The sample carries more than 150,000 clones, about 90% recorded once. The specimen was peripheral blood, collected on day 0 of AZD1222 vaccination. These receptors all stem from an adult in good health.

The chain recombines TRBV6-2 or TRBV6-3 with TRBJ2-5; 9 nucleotides align to TRBD2. The CDR3 extends over 17 amino acids. V lost 0 bases, J lost 2 bases, and 7 bases stayed unmatched. Germline V gene data show CDR1 as MNHEY and CDR2 as SVGEGT. CDR3: CASSYSRGGRGQETQYF. CDR3 nucleotides: TGTGCCAGCAGTTACTCCCGGGGCGGGAGGGGACAAGAGACCCAGTACTTC.

The chain has TRBV13 and TRBJ1-2; no clear D. Germline V gene sequence: CDR1 PRHDT, CDR2 FYEKMQ (reference sequence). The V and J ends lost 2 bases and 2 bases respectively, with 12 bases between them. The CDR3 is made up of 15 amino acids. The CDR3 region is CASSLTGGRNYGYTF. The CDR3 nucleotides read TGTGCCAGCAGCTTAACGGGCGGCAGAAACTATGGCTACACCTTC.

This rearrangement joins TRBV24-1 to TRBJ1-2, with D uncertain. The CDR3 contains 13 residues. Trimming took 6 bases from V and 4 from J, leaving 11 bases between them. Germline values: CDR1 KGHDR, CDR2 SFDVKD. CDR3 in DNA: TGTGCCACCAGTCTCGGGTTGGGCTATGGCTACACCTTC. Protein: CATSLGLGYGYTF.

The chain joins TRBV6-6 to TRBJ2-7; no firm D call. The CDR3 extends over 12 amino acids. Between the trimmed V and J ends, which lost 3 bases and 2 bases, there was a span of 5 bases. Germline V gene sequence: CDR1 MNHNY, CDR2 SVGAGI (reference sequence). Here the CDR3 DNA reads TGTGCCAGCAGTTATACGGCCTACGAGCAGTACTTC. The encoded protein is CASSYTAYEQYF.

The chain has TRBV6-4 and TRBJ2-3; the D gene could be TRBD1 or TRBD2 (7 bases each). In germline, CDR1 is MRHNA, CDR2 SNTAGT. CDR3 length: 14 amino acids. V was cut by 2 bases and J by 3 bases, with 9 bases left in between. CDR3 nucleotides: TGTGCCAGCAGTGACCAGGGGGGGACAGATACGCAGTATTTT. Amino acid sequence: CASSDQGGTDTQYF.

This chain connects TRBV11-2 to TRBJ2-3, with D maybe TRBD1 (7 bases). CDR3 size: 15 residues. Germline assignment: CDR1 SGHAT and CDR2 FQNNGV. Trimming stripped 4 bases from V and 7 bases from J, with 18 bases between. The DNA for the CDR3 is TGTGCCAGCAGCTGGGGGGACAGACTGGTGAATACGCAGTATTTT. Translation: CASSWGDRLVNTQYF.

J is TRBJ1-1 and V is TRBV7-9; D not resolved. The CDR3 extends over 12 amino acids. V lost 2 bases and J lost 8, with 9 bases in between. CDR1 SEHNR and CDR2 FQNEAQ come from the germline V gene (reference sequence). In DNA, the CDR3 is TGTGCCAGCAGCTTACGGTCCGGAGAAGCTTTCTTT. It codes for CASSLRSGEAFF.

V and J are TRBV5-1 and TRBJ2-3; 15 nucleotides line up with TRBD2. CDR1 SGHRS and CDR2 YFSETQ come from the germline V gene. V gave up 2 bases and J gave up 2 bases; unmatched junction bases: 3. This CDR3 is built from 17 residues. The CDR3: CASSFGLAGGPTDTQYF. CDR3 nucleotide sequence: TGCGCCAGCAGCTTTGGACTAGCGGGGGGGCCCACAGATACGCAGTATTTT.

This chain joins TRBV7-3 and TRBJ1-1, with D unclear. The germline CDR1 and CDR2 sequences are SGHTA and FQGTGA. The CDR3 runs to 13 residues. Trimming shortened V by 5 bases and J by 0 bases, and 7 bases separated the two germline ends. Here the CDR3 DNA reads TGTGCCAGCAGCCCTCAGGTGAACACTGAAGCTTTCTTT. This gives the protein CASSPQVNTEAFF.

The V and J genes are TRBV6-6 and TRBJ1-1; weak D call: TRBD1 (5 bases). Between the trimmed V and J ends, which lost 6 bases and 2 bases, there was a span of 13 bases. The length of the CDR3 is 14 residues. CDR1 is MNHNY, CDR2 SVGAGI, per germline (reference sequence). DNA of the CDR3: TGTGCCAGCAGCCCCGACAGTGCCAACACTGAAGCTTTCTTT. It encodes CASSPDSANTEAFF.

The chain is built from TRBV10-1 and TRBJ1-2; D remains unclear. Trimming shortened V by 0 bases and J by 2 bases, and 16 bases separated the two germline ends. Germline V lookup: CDR1 WNHNN, CDR2 SYGVQD (reference sequence). This CDR3 spans 17 amino acids. This CDR3 is CASSESEDFSPNYGYTF. The DNA for the CDR3 is TGCGCCAGCAGTGAGTCGGAGGATTTCTCCCCGAACTATGGCTACACCTTC.

The chain carries TRBV7-9 and TRBJ1-3; D is uncertain. The CDR3 sequence is 14 residues long. V was clipped by 5 bases and J by 0 bases, with 8 bases between them. Germline-derived CDR1 and CDR2 are SEHNR and FQNEAQ (reference sequence). CDR3 region: CASSHESSGNTIYF. The CDR3 region has the DNA TGTGCCAGCAGCCATGAAAGCTCTGGAAACACCATATATTTT. Complete variable domain (other parts from reference TRBV7-9 and TRBJ1-3): DTGVSQNPRHKITKRGQNVTFRCDPISEHNRLYWYRQTLGQGPEFLTYFQNEAQLEKSRLLSDRFSAERPKGSFSTLEIQRTEQGDSAMYLCASSHESSGNTIYFGEGSWLTVV.

The chain couples TRBV18 to TRBJ1-2, with 9 bases fitting TRBD1. The CDR3 has 16 residues. Germline V gene data show CDR1 as KGHSH and CDR2 as LQKENI. J was trimmed by 5 bases and V by 3 bases; bases with no gene match: 10. CDR3 bases: TGTGCCAGCTCACCCCAGGGGAAGGGACAGGGATATGGCTACACCTTC. Protein sequence: CASSPQGKGQGYGYTF. Looking up the rest from reference TRBV18 and TRBJ1-2 gives the full variable domain: NAGVMQNPRHLVRRRGQEARLRCSPMKGHSHVYWYRQLPEEGLKFMVYLQKENIIDESGMPKERFSAEFPKEGPSILRIQQVVRGDSAAYFCASSPQGKGQGYGYTFGSGTRLTVV.

The gene calls are TRBV3-1 (or the pseudogene TRBV3-2) and TRBJ1-5, with TRBD1 matching over 9 bases. V lost 2 bases, J lost 7 bases, and 6 bases stayed unmatched. The V gene's germline CDR1 is LGHDT and CDR2 YNNKEL (reference sequence). The CDR3 totals 15 residues. The CDR3 here is CASSQSQGAGQPQHF. The CDR3 coding sequence is TGTGCCAGCAGCCAATCACAGGGGGCAGGCCAGCCCCAGCATTTT.

This chain connects TRBV4-2 to TRBJ1-5, with 7 bases that match TRBD1. CDR3 size: 18 residues. The J segment lost 0 bases and the V segment lost 0 bases, leaving 8 bases of the junction unmatched. Germline assignment: CDR1 LGHNA and CDR2 YNFKEQ. CDR3 residues: CASSQEDRRLYSNQPQHF. CDR3 bases: TGTGCCAGCAGCCAAGAGGACAGGCGCCTATATAGCAATCAGCCCCAGCATTTT.

The V call is TRBV4-2, the J call TRBJ2-7, with D possibly matching TRBD2 (5 bases). The CDR3 totals 16 residues. CDR1 and CDR2 from the germline V gene are LGHNA and YNFKEQ. Trimming removed 1 base at V and 2 bases at J, with 15 bases between. CDR3 sequence (DNA): TGTGCCAGCAGCCAAGTTTACGGGATAGGGACCTACGAGCAGTACTTC. Its protein is CASSQVYGIGTYEQYF.

This clone was counted once. The chain couples TRBV28 to TRBJ2-7; possible D gene TRBD2, 6 bases. The germline V gene encodes CDR1 MDHEN and CDR2 SYDVKM. V lost 2 bases and J 3 bases, leaving 14 bases between the germline ends. The CDR3 runs to 15 residues. The CDR3 is CASSLIVAGFYEQYF. DNA of the CDR3: TGTGCCAGCAGTTTAATAGTGGCGGGGTTCTACGAGCAGTACTTC.